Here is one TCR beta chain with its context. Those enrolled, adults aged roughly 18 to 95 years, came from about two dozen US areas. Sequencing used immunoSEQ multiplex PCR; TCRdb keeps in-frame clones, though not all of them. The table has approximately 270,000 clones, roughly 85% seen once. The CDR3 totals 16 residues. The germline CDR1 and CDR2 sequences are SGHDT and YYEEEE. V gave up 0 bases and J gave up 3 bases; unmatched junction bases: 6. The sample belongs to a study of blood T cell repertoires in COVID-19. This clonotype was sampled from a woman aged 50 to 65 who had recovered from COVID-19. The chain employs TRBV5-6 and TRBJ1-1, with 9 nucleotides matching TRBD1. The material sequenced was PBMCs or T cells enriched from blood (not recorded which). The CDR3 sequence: CASSLGTRQGDTEAFF. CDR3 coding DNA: TGTGCCAGCAGCTTGGGGACACGACAGGGGGACACTGAAGCTTTCTTT.